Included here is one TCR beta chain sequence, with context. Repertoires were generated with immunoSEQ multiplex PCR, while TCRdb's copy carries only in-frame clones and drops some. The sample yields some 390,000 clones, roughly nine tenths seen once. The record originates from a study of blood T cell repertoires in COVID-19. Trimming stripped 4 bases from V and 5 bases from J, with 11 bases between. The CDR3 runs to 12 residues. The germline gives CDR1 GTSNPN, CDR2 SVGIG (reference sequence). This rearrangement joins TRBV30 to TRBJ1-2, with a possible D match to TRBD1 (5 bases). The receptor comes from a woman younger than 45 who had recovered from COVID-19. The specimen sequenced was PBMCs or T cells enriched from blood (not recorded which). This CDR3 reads CAWTKQEYGYTF. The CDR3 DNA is TGTGCCTGGACGAAACAGGAGTATGGCTACACCTTC.